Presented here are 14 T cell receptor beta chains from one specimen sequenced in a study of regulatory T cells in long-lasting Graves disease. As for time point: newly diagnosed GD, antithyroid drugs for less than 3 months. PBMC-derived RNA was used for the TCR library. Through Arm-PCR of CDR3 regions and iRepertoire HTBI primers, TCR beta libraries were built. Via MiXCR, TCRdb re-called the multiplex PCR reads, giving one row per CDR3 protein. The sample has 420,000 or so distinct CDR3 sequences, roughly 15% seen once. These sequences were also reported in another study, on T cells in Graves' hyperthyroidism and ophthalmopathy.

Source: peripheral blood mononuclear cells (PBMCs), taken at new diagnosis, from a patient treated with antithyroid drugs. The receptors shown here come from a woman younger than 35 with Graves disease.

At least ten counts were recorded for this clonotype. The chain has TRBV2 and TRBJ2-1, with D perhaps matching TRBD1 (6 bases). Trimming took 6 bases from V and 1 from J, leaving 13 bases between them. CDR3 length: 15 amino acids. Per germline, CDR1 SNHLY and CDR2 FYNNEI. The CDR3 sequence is CASSPGAFSYNEQFF. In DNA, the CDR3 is TGTGCCAGCAGCCCAGGGGCTTTTTCCTACAATGAGCAGTTCTTC.

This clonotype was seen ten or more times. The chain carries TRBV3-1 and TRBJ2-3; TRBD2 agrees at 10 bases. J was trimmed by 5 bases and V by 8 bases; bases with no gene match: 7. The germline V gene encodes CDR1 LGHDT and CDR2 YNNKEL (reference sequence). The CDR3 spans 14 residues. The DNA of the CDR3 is TGTGCCAGCGGCAAAGCGGGAGGGGGAGATACGCAGTATTTT. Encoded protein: CASGKAGGGDTQYF.

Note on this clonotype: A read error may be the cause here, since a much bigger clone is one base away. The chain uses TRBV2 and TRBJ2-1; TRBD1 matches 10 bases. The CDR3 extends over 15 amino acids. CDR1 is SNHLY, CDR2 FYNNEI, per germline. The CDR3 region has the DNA TGTGCCAGCAGGGCCGGGACAGGGGAACGGGATGAGCAGTCCTTC. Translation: CASRAGTGERDEQSF.

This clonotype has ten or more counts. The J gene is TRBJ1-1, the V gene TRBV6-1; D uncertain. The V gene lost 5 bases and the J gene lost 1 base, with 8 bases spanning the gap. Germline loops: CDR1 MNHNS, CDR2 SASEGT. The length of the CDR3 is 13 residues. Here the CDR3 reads CASSRPTNTEAFF. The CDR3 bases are TGTGCCAGCAGTCGGCCGACGAACACTGAAGCTTTCTTT.

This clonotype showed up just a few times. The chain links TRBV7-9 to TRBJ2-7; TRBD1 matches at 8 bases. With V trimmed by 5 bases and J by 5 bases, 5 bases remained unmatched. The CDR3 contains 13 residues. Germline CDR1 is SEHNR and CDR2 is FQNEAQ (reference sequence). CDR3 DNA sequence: TGTGCCAGCAGCCACGGACAGGGAGACGAGCAGTACTTC. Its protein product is CASSHGQGDEQYF.

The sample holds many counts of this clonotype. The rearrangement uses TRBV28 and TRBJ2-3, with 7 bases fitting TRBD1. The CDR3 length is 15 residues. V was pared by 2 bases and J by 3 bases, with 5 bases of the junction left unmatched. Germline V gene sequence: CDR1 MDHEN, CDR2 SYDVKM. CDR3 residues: CASSLRGQRTDTQYF. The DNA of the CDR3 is TGTGCCAGCAGTTTAAGGGGGCAAAGGACAGATACGCAGTATTTT.

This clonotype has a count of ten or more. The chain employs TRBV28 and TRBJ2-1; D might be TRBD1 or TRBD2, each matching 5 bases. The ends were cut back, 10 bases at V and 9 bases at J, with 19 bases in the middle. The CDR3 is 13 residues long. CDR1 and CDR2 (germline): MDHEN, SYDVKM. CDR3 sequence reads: CATYSGTTFEQFF. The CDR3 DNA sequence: TGTGCCACCTACTCCGGGACCACATTTGAGCAGTTCTTC.

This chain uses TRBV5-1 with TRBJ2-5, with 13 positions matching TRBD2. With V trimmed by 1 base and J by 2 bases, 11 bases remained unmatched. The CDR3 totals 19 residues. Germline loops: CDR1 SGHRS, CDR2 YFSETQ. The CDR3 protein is CASSLTGLAGVGTQETQYF. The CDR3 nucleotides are TGCGCCAGCAGCTTGACCGGACTAGCGGGAGTTGGCACTCAAGAGACCCAGTACTTC.

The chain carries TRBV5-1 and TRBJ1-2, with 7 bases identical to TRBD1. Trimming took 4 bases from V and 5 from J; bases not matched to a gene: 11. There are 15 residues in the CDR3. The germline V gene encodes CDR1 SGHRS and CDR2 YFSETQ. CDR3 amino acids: CASSTNTGTAYGYTF. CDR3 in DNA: TGCGCCAGCAGCACGAATACCGGGACAGCTTATGGCTACACCTTC. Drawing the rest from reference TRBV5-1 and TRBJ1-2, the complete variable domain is KAGVTQTPRYLIKTRGQQVTLSCSPISGHRSVSWYQQTPGQGLQFLFEYFSETQRNKGNFPGRFSGRQFSNSRSEMNVSTLELGDSALYLCASSTNTGTAYGYTFGSGTRLTVV.

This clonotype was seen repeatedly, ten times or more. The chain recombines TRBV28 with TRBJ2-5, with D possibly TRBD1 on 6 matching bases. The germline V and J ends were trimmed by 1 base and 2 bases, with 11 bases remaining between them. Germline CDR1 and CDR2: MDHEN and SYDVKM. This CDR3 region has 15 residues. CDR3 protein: CASSLFGTLQETQYF. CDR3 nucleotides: TGTGCCAGCAGTTTATTCGGGACACTACAAGAGACCCAGTACTTC.

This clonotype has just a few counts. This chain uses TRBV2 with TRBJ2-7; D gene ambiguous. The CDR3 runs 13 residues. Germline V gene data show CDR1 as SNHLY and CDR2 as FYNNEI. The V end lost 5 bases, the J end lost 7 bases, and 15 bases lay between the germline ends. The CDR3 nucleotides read TGTGCCAGCAGTTCGGGTAGGGAAAGGGAGCAGTACTTC. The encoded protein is CASSSGREREQYF.

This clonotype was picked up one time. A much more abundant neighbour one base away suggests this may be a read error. CDR3 DNA sequence: TGTGCCTGCAGTGTACTACAACAAGAGACCCAGTACTTC. As protein: CACSVLQQETQYF. The chain uses TRBV30 and TRBJ2-1; no firm D call. The J call is uncertain, as TRBJ2-5 better fits the DNA end. Per the germline V gene, CDR1 is GTSNPN and CDR2 is SVGIG (reference sequence). There are 13 residues in the CDR3.

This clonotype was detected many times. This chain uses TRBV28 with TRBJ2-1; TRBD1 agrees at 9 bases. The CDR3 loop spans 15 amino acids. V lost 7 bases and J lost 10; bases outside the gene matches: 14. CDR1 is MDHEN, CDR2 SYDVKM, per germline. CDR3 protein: CASTIAGTGPIEQFF. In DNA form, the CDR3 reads TGTGCCAGCACCATTGCCGGGACAGGGCCTATAGAGCAGTTCTTC.

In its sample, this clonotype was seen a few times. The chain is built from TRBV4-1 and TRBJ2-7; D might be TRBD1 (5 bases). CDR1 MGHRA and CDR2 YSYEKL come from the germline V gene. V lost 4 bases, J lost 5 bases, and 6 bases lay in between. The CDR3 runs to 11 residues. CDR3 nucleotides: TGCGCCAGCAGCCGGGGCCACGAGCAGTACTTC. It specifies CASSRGHEQYF.